The clone carrying this T cell receptor (beta chain) was found a few times. The entry originates in a study of T cell repertoires in cytomegalovirus infection. Background on the study: Based on public TCR beta signatures, there were indications of CMV infection and of a matching HLA type.

Germline CDR1 reads LGHDT; CDR2 reads YNNKEL (reference sequence). This CDR3 contains 14 residues. Trimming removed 4 bases at V and 8 bases at J, with 18 bases between. From the reads, TCRdb called clonotypes with MiXCR, one entry per CDR3 protein. Counted here are 270,000 or so distinct CDR3 sequences, 17% occurring once; the ten biggest clones make up about 45%. Sequencing used CD8+ T cells from PBMCs. The clonotype was recovered from a human donor in good health (CMV status not recorded). Some clones in this sample may be carry-over from other donors' samples. The chain has TRBV3-1 and TRBJ2-7, with D maybe TRBD1 (6 bases). The CDR3 spells CASSLIEGRGKQYF. The CDR3 DNA reads TGTGCCAGCAGCCTAATAGAGGGCAGGGGAAAGCAGTACTTC.